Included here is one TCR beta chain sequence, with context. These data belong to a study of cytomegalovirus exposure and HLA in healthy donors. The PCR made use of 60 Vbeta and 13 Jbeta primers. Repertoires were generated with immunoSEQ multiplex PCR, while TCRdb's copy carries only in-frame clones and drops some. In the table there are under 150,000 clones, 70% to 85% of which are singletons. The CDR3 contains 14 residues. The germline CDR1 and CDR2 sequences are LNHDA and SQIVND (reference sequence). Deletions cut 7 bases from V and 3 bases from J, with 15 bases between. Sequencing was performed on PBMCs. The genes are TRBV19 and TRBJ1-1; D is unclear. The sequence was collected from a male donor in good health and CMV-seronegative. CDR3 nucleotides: TGTGCCAGTACCTGGACTGATAGGGACACTGAAGCTTTCTTT. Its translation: CASTWTDRDTEAFF.